The sequence of this T cell receptor beta chain was determined in a study of shared clonotypes between healthy human individuals. Trimming took off 0 bases at V and 0 bases at J, with 9 bases between the two ends. This CDR3 is 16 amino acids long. Germline CDR1 is LGHNA and CDR2 is YSLEER. Only CD45RO-negative cells positively selected for CCR7 counted as naive CD8 cells, so terminally differentiated effector memory CD45RA+ cells were excluded. Some clones are missing from TCRdb's copy, which holds only in-frame ones; the method was immunoSEQ multiplex PCR. Of almost 700,000 clones listed, approximately 90% are singletons.

This TCR came from a man in his thirties or forties in good health. The source material was naive CD8+ T cells sorted from blood. The rearrangement joins TRBV4-3 to TRBJ1-3; D gene unclear. In nucleotides, the CDR3 is TGCGCCAGCAGCCAAGATTGGCAGACCTCTGGAAACACCATATATTTT. This gives the protein CASSQDWQTSGNTIYF.